Listed here are 5 T cell receptor beta chains from one sample, sequenced in a study of shared clonotypes between healthy human individuals (dated by TCRdb to 2020 to 2022). The library was obtained by the immunoSEQ multiplex PCR assay. TCRdb mirrors the immuneACCESS table, restricted to in-frame sequences. Some clones are absent from its copies; in checked studies, under half trace to an unresolved V gene, and the reason for the others is unknown. A total of millions of clones appear in this sample, 85% to 95% of them only once. The ten largest clones take up more than 0.1% of the sample. The sample consisted of naive CD4+ T cells sorted from blood. This specimen's cell subset or site label, interpreted: CD45RA+ positively selected. The receptors shown here come from a man aged 18 to 35 in good health.

The genes are TRBV4-1 and TRBJ2-3, with D possibly matching TRBD1 (5 bases). The CDR3 length is 16 residues. Germline loops: CDR1 MGHRA, CDR2 YSYEKL. V lost 3 bases, J lost 3 bases, and 16 bases lay in between. Here the CDR3 DNA reads TGCGCCAGCAGCCACTCCCTAGGGGTAGGGACAGATACGCAGTATTTT. The encoded protein is CASSHSLGVGTDTQYF.

The chain couples TRBV30 to TRBJ1-5; D is uncertain. This CDR3 is 14 amino acids long. V gave up 5 bases and J gave up 6 bases, with 17 bases separating them. CDR1 and CDR2 from the germline V gene are GTSNPN and SVGIG (reference sequence). The CDR3 protein is CAWGGMAYGQPQHF. The CDR3 DNA sequence: TGTGCCTGGGGCGGAATGGCTTACGGTCAGCCCCAGCATTTT.

This clone is a singleton in its sample. The chain employs TRBV30 and TRBJ1-2, with D unclear. CDR1 and CDR2 from the germline V gene are GTSNPN and SVGIG (reference sequence). V gave up 5 bases and J gave up 4 bases, with 11 bases separating them. CDR3 size: 12 residues. CDR3 sequence (DNA): TGTGCCTGGGAGGATCAGCGCTATGGCTACACCTTC. Translated: CAWEDQRYGYTF.

This clone showed up just a few times. V gene TRBV30 combines with J gene TRBJ1-5; possibly TRBD1 for D (6 bases). This CDR3 is built from 14 residues. CDR1 is GTSNPN and CDR2 is SVGIG in the germline V gene (reference sequence). V lost 3 bases, J lost 5 bases, and 14 bases lay in between. The CDR3 nucleotides are TGTGCCTGGAGCAGTACAGGGACGCATCAGCCCCAGCATTTT. Protein: CAWSSTGTHQPQHF.

J is TRBJ2-1 and V is TRBV18, with TRBD2 identical over 11 bases. CDR1 is KGHSH, CDR2 LQKENI, per germline. CDR3 size: 17 residues. Losses at the gene ends were 3 bases for V and 6 bases for J; bases not matched to a gene: 10. The CDR3 region has the DNA TGTGCCAGCTCACCTGGTACCGGGACTAGCGGTCTCAATGAGCAGTTCTTC. The encoded protein is CASSPGTGTSGLNEQFF.